These T cell receptor beta chains were read from a single sample in a study of blood T cell repertoires in COVID-19. The repertoire was sequenced with immunoSEQ multiplex PCR; TCRdb's copy has only in-frame clones and lacks some. The profile shows around 250,000 clones, roughly 88% of them singletons. The sequenced material came from peripheral blood. The receptors derive from a woman under 40 with active or convalescent COVID-19. The conserved cysteine and the conserved F or W are not part of the CDR3 here. The D gene is left open where the match is weak. Clone size appears in some rows only: once, few, many, or a class for an expanded clone.

d_gene: -
abundance: -
v_gene: TRBV7-9
j_gene: TRBJ1-1
CDR3aa: ASSQGFVTEAF

d_gene: TRBD1
abundance: -
v_gene: TRBV9
j_gene: TRBJ1-5
CDR3aa: ASSKTGLDQPQH

d_gene: TRBD1
abundance: -
v_gene: TRBV30
j_gene: TRBJ1-5
CDR3aa: AWSGGSRGRLSNQPQH

d_gene: -
abundance: -
v_gene: TRBV13
j_gene: TRBJ1-2
CDR3aa: ASSLGVQGLYGYT

d_gene: -
abundance: -
v_gene: TRBV7-2
j_gene: TRBJ1-1
CDR3aa: ASSLTRGQTEAF

d_gene: TRBD1
abundance: -
v_gene: TRBV28
j_gene: TRBJ1-5
CDR3aa: ASSTGQWAHQPQH

d_gene: -
abundance: -
v_gene: TRBV27
j_gene: TRBJ2-7
CDR3aa: ASSYSPQSYEQY

d_gene: -
abundance: -
v_gene: TRBV12-3/TRBV12-4
j_gene: TRBJ2-1
CDR3aa: ASRDSNEQF

d_gene: TRBD2
abundance: few
v_gene: TRBV6-5
j_gene: TRBJ2-1
CDR3aa: ASSPRGGDYNEQF

d_gene: -
abundance: -
v_gene: TRBV3-1/TRBV3-2
j_gene: TRBJ1-2
CDR3aa: ASSRTASGNYGYT

d_gene: TRBD2
abundance: -
v_gene: TRBV5-1
j_gene: TRBJ2-1
CDR3aa: ASSPFSGGAYNEQF

d_gene: -
abundance: once
v_gene: TRBV15
j_gene: TRBJ1-3
CDR3aa: ATSGGGTGRNTIY

d_gene: -
abundance: -
v_gene: TRBV19
j_gene: TRBJ1-2
CDR3aa: ASSRRVEGYT

d_gene: TRBD1
abundance: -
v_gene: TRBV20-1
j_gene: TRBJ1-2
CDR3aa: SASLRQGALNYGYT

d_gene: TRBD1
abundance: -
v_gene: TRBV28
j_gene: TRBJ2-2
CDR3aa: ASSLFEGDRGLLHTGELF

d_gene: TRBD1
abundance: -
v_gene: TRBV19
j_gene: TRBJ2-7
CDR3aa: ASSPDWGLRGEQY

d_gene: -
abundance: -
v_gene: TRBV6-6
j_gene: TRBJ2-3
CDR3aa: ASGLNTQY

d_gene: TRBD1
abundance: -
v_gene: TRBV29-1
j_gene: TRBJ1-1
CDR3aa: SFTGGTLGTEAF

d_gene: -
abundance: -
v_gene: TRBV14
j_gene: TRBJ1-6
CDR3aa: ASSLRAHDGYNSPLH

d_gene: -
abundance: -
v_gene: TRBV29-1
j_gene: TRBJ2-3
CDR3aa: SVDRFADTQY

d_gene: -
abundance: -
v_gene: TRBV2
j_gene: TRBJ1-5
CDR3aa: ASRDSSNQPQH

d_gene: TRBD2
abundance: -
v_gene: TRBV6-4
j_gene: TRBJ2-1
CDR3aa: ASSEIAGGKDEQF

d_gene: -
abundance: few
v_gene: TRBV6-6
j_gene: TRBJ1-1
CDR3aa: ASTLIRLNTEAF

d_gene: TRBD2
abundance: -
v_gene: TRBV4-3
j_gene: TRBJ2-1
CDR3aa: ASSHTGGAGGEQF

d_gene: TRBD1
abundance: -
v_gene: TRBV27
j_gene: TRBJ1-1
CDR3aa: ASSLSISGQVGLNTEAF

d_gene: TRBD1
abundance: -
v_gene: TRBV29-1
j_gene: TRBJ1-2
CDR3aa: SATQGANGYT

d_gene: TRBD1
abundance: once
v_gene: TRBV5-1
j_gene: TRBJ2-5
CDR3aa: ASRTVPGQELARETQY

d_gene: -
abundance: -
v_gene: TRBV28
j_gene: TRBJ1-6
CDR3aa: ASSLPGMGSYNSPLH